Listed here is a single T cell receptor (beta chain). Its antigen is not identified. This record belongs to a study of Ad26.COV2.S vaccination and SARS-CoV-2 variants. Study observations and caveats: Placebo and vaccine recipients had non-spike TCR breadth that was similar.

Method: immunoSEQ multiplex PCR; TCRdb's copy keeps in-frame clones and lacks some. The repertoire holds about 350,000 clones, with approximately 90% as singletons. Trimming pared 2 bases from V and 4 bases from J, leaving 8 bases between. The CDR3 is 12 amino acids. From germline, CDR1 is SQVTM and CDR2 ANQGSEA. The sequenced sample was peripheral blood, obtained after recovery from COVID-19. The receptor was derived from a human donor who had recovered from COVID-19. This chain uses TRBV29-1 with TRBJ1-2, with D possibly TRBD1 on 5 matching bases. DNA of the CDR3: TGCAGCGTTGAAAGCGGGACCTATGGCTACACCTTC. Protein: CSVESGTYGYTF.